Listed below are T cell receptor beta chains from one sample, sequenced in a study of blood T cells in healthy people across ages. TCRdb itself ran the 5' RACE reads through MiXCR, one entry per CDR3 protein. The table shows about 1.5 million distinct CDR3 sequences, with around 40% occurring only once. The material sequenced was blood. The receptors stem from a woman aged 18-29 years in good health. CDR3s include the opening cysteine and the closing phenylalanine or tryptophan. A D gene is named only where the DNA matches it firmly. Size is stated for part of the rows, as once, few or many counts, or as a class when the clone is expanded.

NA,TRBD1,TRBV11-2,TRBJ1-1,CASSPRGALNTEAFF,TGTGCCAGCAGCCCCAGGGGGGCTCTGAACACTGAAGCTTTCTTT
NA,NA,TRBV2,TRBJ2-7,CASIGVADSYEQYF,TGTGCCAGTATTGGAGTAGCGGACTCCTACGAGCAGTACTTC
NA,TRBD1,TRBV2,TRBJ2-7,CASTQDRGHEQYF,TGTGCCAGCACCCAGGACAGGGGACACGAGCAGTACTTC
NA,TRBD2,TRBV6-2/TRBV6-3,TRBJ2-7,CASSYSSGMTYNEQYF,TGTGCCAGCAGTTACTCCAGCGGGATGACCTACAATGAGCAGTACTTC
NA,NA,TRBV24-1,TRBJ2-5,CATSVGQKYQETQYF,TGTGCCACCAGTGTGGGACAAAAGTACCAAGAGACCCAGTACTTC
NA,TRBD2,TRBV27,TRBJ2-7,CASRAGRESYEQYF,TGTGCCAGCAGGGCCGGGCGGGAGAGTTACGAGCAGTACTTC
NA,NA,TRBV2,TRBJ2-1,CASNVLGANEQFF,TGTGCCAGCAATGTATTAGGGGCGAATGAGCAGTTCTTC
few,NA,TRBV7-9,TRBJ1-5,CASSLDGNDPQHF,TGTGCCAGCAGCTTAGATGGGAATGATCCCCAGCATTTT
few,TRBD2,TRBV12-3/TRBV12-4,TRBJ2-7,CASRGTSLGEQYF,TGTGCCAGCAGGGGGACTAGCTTAGGGGAGCAGTACTTC
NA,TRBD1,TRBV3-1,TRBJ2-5,CASSHGDRPYKQYF,TGTGCCAGCAGCCATGGGGACAGACCCTACAAGCAGTACTTC
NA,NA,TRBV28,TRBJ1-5,CASSLLSGEYSNQPQHF,TGTGCCAGCAGTTTACTCTCAGGGGAATATAGCAATCAGCCCCAGCATTTT
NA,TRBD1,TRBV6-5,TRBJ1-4,CASAPDRATNEKLFF,TGTGCCAGCGCCCCGGACAGGGCAACTAATGAAAAACTGTTTTTT
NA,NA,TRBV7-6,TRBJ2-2,CASSATSTNTGELFF,TGTGCCAGCAGCGCTACATCAACGAACACCGGGGAGCTGTTTTTT
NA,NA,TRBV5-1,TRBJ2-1,CASSVPGQSEQFF,TGCGCCAGCAGCGTGCCAGGCCAAAGTGAGCAGTTCTTC
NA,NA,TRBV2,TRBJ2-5,CASIPEGETQYF,TGTGCCAGCATCCCCGAGGGAGAGACCCAGTACTTC
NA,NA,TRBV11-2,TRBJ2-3,CACSLNGGKDTQYF,TGTGCCTGCAGCTTGAACGGCGGCAAAGATACGCAGTATTTT
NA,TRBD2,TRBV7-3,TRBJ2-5,CASSLSSGGTQYF,TGTGCCAGCAGCTTAAGCAGCGGGGGGACCCAGTACTTC
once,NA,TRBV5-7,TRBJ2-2,CASSLGVAEPRTGELFF,TGTGCCAGCAGCCTGGGAGTAGCGGAGCCGAGGACCGGGGAGCTGTTTTTT
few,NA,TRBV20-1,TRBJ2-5,CSATLDREQETQYF,TGCAGTGCTACTCTAGACAGAGAACAAGAGACCCAGTACTTC
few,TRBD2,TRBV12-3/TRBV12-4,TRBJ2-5,CASSLRTSRETQYF,TGTGCCAGCAGCCTAAGGACTAGTAGAGAGACCCAGTACTTC
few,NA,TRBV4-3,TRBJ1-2,CASSQERGTYGYTF,TGCGCCAGCAGCCAAGAACGTGGGACGTACGGCTACACCTTC
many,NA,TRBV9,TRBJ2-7,CASSPATYSSYNEQYF,TGTGCCAGCAGCCCCGCGACGTATAGCTCCTACAATGAGCAGTACTTC
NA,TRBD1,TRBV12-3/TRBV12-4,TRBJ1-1,CASTYRGMNTEAFF,TGTGCCAGCACCTACAGGGGCATGAACACTGAAGCTTTCTTT
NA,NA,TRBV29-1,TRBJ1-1,CSAQAGVNTEAFF,TGCAGCGCCCAAGCCGGGGTGAACACTGAAGCTTTCTTT
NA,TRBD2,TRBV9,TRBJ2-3,CASSVGGGGATDTQYF,TGTGCCAGCAGCGTAGGGGGCGGGGGAGCGACAGATACGCAGTATTTT
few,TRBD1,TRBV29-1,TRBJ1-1,CSAKGQGNTEAFF,TGCAGCGCCAAGGGACAGGGGAACACTGAAGCTTTCTTT
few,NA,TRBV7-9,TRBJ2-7,CASSLMGGQSSYEQYF,TGTGCCAGCAGCTTAATGGGTGGACAGAGCTCCTACGAGCAGTACTTC
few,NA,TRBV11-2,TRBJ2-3,CASGLSLSTDTQYF,TGTGCCAGCGGGTTGTCCTTAAGCACAGATACGCAGTATTTT
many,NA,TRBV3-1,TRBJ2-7,CASSSRRAPYEQYF,TGTGCCAGCAGCTCCCGTCGCGCCCCCTACGAGCAGTACTTC
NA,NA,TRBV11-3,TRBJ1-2,CASSLVRTDYTF,TGTGCCAGCAGCTTAGTTCGTACAGACTACACCTTC
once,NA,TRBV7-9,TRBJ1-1,CTSTLGGGEAFF,TGTACCAGCACCCTGGGTGGGGGTGAAGCTTTCTTT
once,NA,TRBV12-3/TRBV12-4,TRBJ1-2,CASSLTGGSGYGYTF,TGTGCCAGCAGTTTAACGGGAGGTTCTGGGTATGGCTACACCTTC
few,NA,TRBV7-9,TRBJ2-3,CASSPRGSGVGDTQYF,TGTGCCAGCAGCCCTCGAGGTAGCGGAGTAGGAGATACGCAGTATTTT
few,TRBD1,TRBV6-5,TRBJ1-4,CASSTDRGGEKLFF,TGTGCCAGCAGCACAGACAGGGGAGGCGAAAAACTGTTTTTT
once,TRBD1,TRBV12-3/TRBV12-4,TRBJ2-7,CASSVTTGEDEQYF,TGTGCCAGCAGTGTGACGACAGGGGAGGACGAGCAGTACTTC
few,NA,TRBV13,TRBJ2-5,CASSQTSQETQYF,TGTGCCAGCAGCCAGACTAGTCAAGAGACCCAGTACTTC
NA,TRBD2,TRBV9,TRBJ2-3,CASSPNAAGGTDTQYF,TGTGCCAGCAGCCCAAACGCAGCGGGGGGCACAGATACGCAGTATTTT
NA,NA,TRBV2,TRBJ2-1,CASKVGNEQFF,TGTGCCAGCAAAGTCGGGAATGAGCAGTTCTTC
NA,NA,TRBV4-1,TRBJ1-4,CASSQGGGTGEKLFF,TGCGCCAGCAGCCAAGGGGGCGGGACGGGTGAAAAACTGTTTTTT
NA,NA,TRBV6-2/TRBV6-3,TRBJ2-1,CASSYPLAPNEQFF,TGTGCCAGCAGTTACCCGTTGGCCCCTAATGAGCAGTTCTTC